This record looks at one T cell receptor (beta chain) sequence and its context. Its antigen is currently unknown. The data originate from a study of blood T cells in healthy people across ages. The V end was cut by 3 bases, the J end by 3 bases, with 11 bases between. Germline V gene lookup returns CDR1 DFQATT and CDR2 SNEGSKA (reference sequence). This CDR3 has 13 amino acids. Isolated per sample were at least 7 million PBMCs. Study-level results: Per million T cells, TCR beta diversity dropped roughly linearly as age increased. Unknown CMV status may confound age-related changes in expanded clones. The study found more naive CD4+ cells and higher diversity in long-lived than aged donors.

The use of a sample-barcoded 5' primer and a J-beta primer mix characterized a second PCR of 7 to 11 cycles. A single record per CDR3 protein comes from TCRdb applying MiXCR to the 5' RACE reads. The repertoire consists of about 1.4 million distinct CDR3 sequences, with roughly 60% occurring once and the leading ten covering approximately 7%. Sequenced: blood. The V call is TRBV20-1, the J call TRBJ2-5, with D maybe TRBD2 (7 bases). This TCR was recovered from a man aged 18 to 30 in good health. CDR3 DNA: TGCAGTGCTAGTCGGGGGGCTGAAGAGACCCAGTACTTC. Translation gives CSASRGAEETQYF.